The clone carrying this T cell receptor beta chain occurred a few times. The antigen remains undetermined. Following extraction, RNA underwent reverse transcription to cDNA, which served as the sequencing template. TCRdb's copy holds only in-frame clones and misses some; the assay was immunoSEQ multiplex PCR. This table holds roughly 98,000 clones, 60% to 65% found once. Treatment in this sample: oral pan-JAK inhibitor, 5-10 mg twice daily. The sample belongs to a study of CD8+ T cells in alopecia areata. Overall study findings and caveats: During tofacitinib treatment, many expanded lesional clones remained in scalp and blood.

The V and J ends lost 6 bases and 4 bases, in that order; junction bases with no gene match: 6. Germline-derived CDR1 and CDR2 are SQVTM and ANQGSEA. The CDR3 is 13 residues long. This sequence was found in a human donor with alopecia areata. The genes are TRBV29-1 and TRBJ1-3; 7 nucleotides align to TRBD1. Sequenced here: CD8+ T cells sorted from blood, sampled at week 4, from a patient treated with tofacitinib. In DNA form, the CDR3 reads TGCAGCGTCTGGACGGACAGGGGAAACACCATATATTTT. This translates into CSVWTDRGNTIYF.